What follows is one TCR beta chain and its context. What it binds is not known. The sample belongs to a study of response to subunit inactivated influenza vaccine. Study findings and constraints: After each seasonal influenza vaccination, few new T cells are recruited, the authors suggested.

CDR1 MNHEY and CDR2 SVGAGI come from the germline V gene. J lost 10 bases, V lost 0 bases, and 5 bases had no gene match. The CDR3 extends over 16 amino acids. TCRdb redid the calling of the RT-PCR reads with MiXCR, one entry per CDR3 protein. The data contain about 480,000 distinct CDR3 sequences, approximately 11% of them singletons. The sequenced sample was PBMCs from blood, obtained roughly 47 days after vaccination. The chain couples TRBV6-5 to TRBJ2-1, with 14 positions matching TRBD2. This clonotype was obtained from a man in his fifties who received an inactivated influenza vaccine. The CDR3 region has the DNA TGTGCCAGCAGTTACTCGGGGACTAGCGGGAGCAACGAGCAGTTCTTC. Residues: CASSYSGTSGSNEQFF.